Each of the 14 T cell receptor beta chains below was sequenced from the same sample in a study of early T cells in non-severe SARS-CoV-2 infection. TCRdb redid the calling of the 5' RACE reads with MiXCR, one entry per CDR3 protein. The sample has 80,000 or so distinct CDR3 sequences; roughly 12% are singletons. Sample: whole blood. All receptors derive from an adult who was a healthcare worker with PCR-confirmed SARS-CoV-2 infection or an uninfected control (not recorded which).

By proportion, this clonotype is medium-sized. The genes are TRBV30 and TRBJ2-7; a weak D match, TRBD2 (5 bases). Germline V lookup: CDR1 GTSNPN, CDR2 SVGIG (reference sequence). CDR3 length: 13 residues. Trimming shortened V by 0 bases and J by 3 bases, and 9 bases separated the two germline ends. CDR3 loop: CAWSVAAVYEQYF. The CDR3 DNA follows: TGTGCCTGGAGTGTAGCGGCGGTCTACGAGCAGTACTTC.

V and J are TRBV29-1 and TRBJ2-7; TRBD1 might be the D (5 bases). CDR3 size: 12 residues. CDR1 and CDR2 from the germline V gene are SQVTM and ANQGSEA. Trimming pared 7 bases from V and 0 bases from J, leaving 10 bases between. CDR3 amino acids: CSGVDSSYEQYF. The CDR3 DNA reads as TGCAGCGGAGTCGACAGCTCCTACGAGCAGTACTTC.

This clonotype was seen ten or more times. The CDR3 is CASARAVDGELFF. CDR3 sequence (DNA): TGTGCCAGTGCCCGGGCCGTCGACGGGGAGCTGTTTTTT. The chain combines TRBV19 with TRBJ2-2, with no clear D. CDR1 LNHDA and CDR2 SQIVND come from the germline V gene (reference sequence). CDR3 length: 13 residues. Trimming removed 8 bases at V and 7 bases at J, with 14 bases between.

This clonotype was detected only a few times. The chain carries TRBV19 and TRBJ2-3; TRBD2 aligns across 8 bases. The CDR3 runs 14 residues. V shed 9 bases, J shed 2 bases, and the junction held 7 bases outside the gene matches. Looked up from germline, CDR1 is LNHDA and CDR2 is SQIVND (reference sequence). The CDR3 protein is CASGRLALTDTQYF. CDR3 nucleotide sequence: TGTGCCAGCGGGCGACTAGCGCTCACAGATACGCAGTATTTT.

This clonotype was seen at least ten times. The chain employs TRBV5-6 and TRBJ2-7; maybe TRBD2 (6 bases). Trimming shortened V by 0 bases and J by 7 bases, and 11 bases separated the two germline ends. The germline V gene encodes CDR1 SGHDT and CDR2 YYEEEE. This CDR3 has 13 residues. The CDR3 DNA reads as TGTGCCAGCAGCTTGGGGAGGGAGAGGGAGCAGTACTTC. Amino acids: CASSLGREREQYF.

The CDR3 sequence is CATSRYYPETQYF. The CDR3 nucleotides read TGTGCCACCAGCAGATATTATCCCGAGACCCAGTACTTC. This chain connects TRBV15 to TRBJ2-5, with D unresolved. The CDR3 is 13 amino acids. Looked up from germline, CDR1 is LNHNV and CDR2 is YYDKDF (reference sequence). V lost 2 bases and J 5 bases, leaving 9 bases between the germline ends.

The CDR3 DNA is TGTGCCAGCAGCTTACTACTAGCGGAAGAGACCCAGTACTTC. Protein sequence: CASSLLLAEETQYF. This chain uses TRBV7-9 with TRBJ2-5, with 8 bases lining up with TRBD2. Germline CDR1 SEHNR, CDR2 FQNEAQ (reference sequence). CDR3 length: 14 amino acids. Trimming took 2 bases from V and 3 from J; bases not matched to a gene: 2.

This clonotype was seen at least ten times. The chain has TRBV28 and TRBJ2-7; TRBD1 matches at 7 bases. Looked up from germline, CDR1 is MDHEN and CDR2 is SYDVKM. The CDR3 has 16 residues. V lost 5 bases to trimming and J lost 0 bases; unmatched junction nucleotides: 10. CDR3 sequence (DNA): TGTGCCAGCAGTCCCGCATGGACAGGAAGCTCCTACGAGCAGTACTTC. This codes for CASSPAWTGSSYEQYF.

This clonotype was observed a handful of times. The chain has TRBV7-2 and TRBJ2-5; 14 bases fit TRBD2. Germline trimming cut 5 bases from V and 4 bases from J; bases unmatched to any gene: 6. Germline CDR1 and CDR2: SGHTA and FQGNSA. This CDR3 region has 16 residues. The CDR3 loop reads CASSRGTSGRRETQYF. CDR3 in DNA: TGTGCCAGCAGCCGGGGGACTAGCGGGAGACGAGAGACCCAGTACTTC.

This chain connects TRBV11-2 to TRBJ2-2, with D unresolved. The germline V gene encodes CDR1 SGHAT and CDR2 FQNNGV. V shed 5 bases and J shed 7 bases, with 5 bases lying between them. The CDR3 consists of 11 residues. Here the CDR3 reads CASSTGGELFF. The DNA for the CDR3 is TGTGCCAGCAGCACCGGCGGGGAGCTGTTTTTT.

The V call is TRBV28, the J call TRBJ2-7, with D unresolved. V was pared by 8 bases and J by 0 bases, with 11 bases between. The CDR3 loop spans 13 amino acids. From germline, CDR1 is MDHEN and CDR2 SYDVKM. CDR3 sequence: CASSATPSYEQYF. The CDR3, as DNA: TGTGCCAGCTCCGCTACCCCCTCCTACGAGCAGTACTTC. The full variable domain, its missing parts supplied by reference TRBV28 and TRBJ2-7, is DVKVTQSSRYLVKRTGEKVFLECVQDMDHENMFWYRQDPGLGLRLIYFSYDVKMKEKGDIPEGYSVSREKKERFSLILESASTNQTSMYLCASSATPSYEQYFGPGTRLTVT.

This clonotype occurred many times. The rearrangement uses TRBV20-1 and TRBJ2-3; the match to TRBD2 covers 8 bases. The CDR3 sequence is 17 residues long. Losses at the gene ends were 1 base for V and 5 bases for J; bases not matched to a gene: 14. CDR1 is DFQATT, CDR2 SNEGSKA, per germline (reference sequence). The CDR3 spells CSARGGVAGRGRDTQYF. CDR3 bases: TGCAGTGCTAGAGGAGGAGTAGCGGGAAGGGGGAGAGATACGCAGTATTTT.

The rearrangement uses TRBV15 and TRBJ2-7; D is unclear. V was clipped by 0 bases and J by 4 bases, with 10 bases between them. In germline, CDR1 is LNHNV, CDR2 YYDKDF (reference sequence). The length of the CDR3 is 14 residues. CDR3 in amino acids: CATSRDGKGYEQYF. The CDR3 nucleotides are TGTGCCACCAGCAGAGATGGTAAAGGGTACGAGCAGTACTTC.

The rearrangement uses TRBV18 and TRBJ2-5, with TRBD1 matching 9 bases. CDR1 is KGHSH and CDR2 is LQKENI in the germline V gene. J lost 5 bases, V lost 4 bases, and 8 bases had no gene match. This CDR3 is built from 15 residues. The CDR3 here is CASSLLGTGSETQYF. For the CDR3, the DNA is TGTGCCAGCTCACTTCTCGGGACAGGGTCTGAGACCCAGTACTTC.